This T cell receptor beta chain was sequenced in a study of radiotherapy plus CTLA-4 blockade in lung cancer. Study at large: With approximately 30% of patients having disease control, objective responses were seen in about 19%. General study results and limits: There was expansion of tumor-derived TCR clones in blood after radiotherapy plus ipilimumab.

The method was immunoSEQ multiplex PCR; TCRdb's version includes in-frame clones alone and lacks a portion of them. The sample holds about 110,000 clones, around 84% seen once. For this clone: Its antigen is still unknown.

Germline CDR1 is SNHLY and CDR2 is FYNNEI. Trimming removed 0 bases at V and 8 bases at J, with 7 bases between. This CDR3 comprises 12 residues. The chain employs TRBV2 and TRBJ1-2, with no clear D. The input for sequencing was peripheral blood, taken from a patient treated with radiotherapy plus ipilimumab. The TCR sequence derives from a human donor with non-small cell lung cancer that progressed on radiotherapy plus ipilimumab. Some clones in this sample may be carry-over from other donors' samples. CDR3 protein: CASSEALGGYTF. CDR3 nucleotides: TGTGCCAGCAGTGAAGCGCTTGGGGGCTACACCTTC.